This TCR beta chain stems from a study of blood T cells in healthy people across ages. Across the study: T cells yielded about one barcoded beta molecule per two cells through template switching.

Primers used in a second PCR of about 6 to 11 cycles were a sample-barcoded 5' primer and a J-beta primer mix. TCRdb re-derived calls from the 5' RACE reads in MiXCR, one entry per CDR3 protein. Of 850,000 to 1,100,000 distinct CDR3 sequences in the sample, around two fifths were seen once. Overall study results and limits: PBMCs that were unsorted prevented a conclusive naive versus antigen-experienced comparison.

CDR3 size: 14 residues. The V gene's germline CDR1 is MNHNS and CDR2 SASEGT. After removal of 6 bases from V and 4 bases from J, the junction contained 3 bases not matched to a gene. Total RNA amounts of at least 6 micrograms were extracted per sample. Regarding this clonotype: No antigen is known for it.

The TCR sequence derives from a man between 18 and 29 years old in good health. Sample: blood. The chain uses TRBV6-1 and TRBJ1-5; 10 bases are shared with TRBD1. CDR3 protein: CASRGTGENQPQHF. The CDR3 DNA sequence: TGTGCCAGCAGGGGGACAGGGGAAAATCAGCCCCAGCATTTT.